This T cell receptor (beta chain) comes out of a study of T cell repertoires in cytomegalovirus infection. About the study: Based on public TCR beta signatures, there were indications of CMV infection and of a matching HLA type.

This clonotype was picked up a small number of times. What it binds is unknown. CDR1 is MNHEY and CDR2 is SVGAGI in the germline V gene. V was shortened by 0 bases and J by 4 bases, with 22 bases between the two germline ends. This CDR3 has 18 residues. General observations from the study: The cumulative frequency of public TCR beta families identified carriers of CMV plus the relevant HLA. The ex vivo response was dominated by HLA-C-restricted CMV-specific TCR beta clonotypes.

From the reads, TCRdb called clonotypes with MiXCR, one entry per CDR3 protein. Among some 310,000 distinct CDR3 sequences listed, more than 20% were seen once. The chain is built from TRBV6-5 and TRBJ2-7, with a weak D call TRBD2 (5 bases). Material: cultured PBMCs, obtained from culture after CMV antigen stimulation. This TCR came from a human donor in good health (CMV status not recorded). Some clones in this sample may be carry-over from other donors' samples. This CDR3 is CASSYSSGGFGLGYEQYF. The DNA for the CDR3 is TGTGCCAGCAGTTACTCGTCCGGAGGCTTTGGCTTAGGGTACGAGCAGTACTTC.